Reported below is one T cell receptor (beta chain). Its antigen target is currently unknown. No qualities accompany the bases; no much larger clone lies one base away. Donors were healthy HIV-negative adults with no recently reported acute infections or vaccinations. Only Caucasian adults living in Nashville, Tennessee, USA were represented among the donors. CD4+ T cells were enriched through magnetic negative selection, after which naive cells were positively selected on CD45RA and the remaining negative fraction served as the memory subset. Blood was collected by leukapheresis, and PBMCs were isolated by Ficoll-Histopaque density gradient centrifugation and then cryopreserved in liquid nitrogen vapor phase. Analytical flow cytometry was used to check the purity and quantity of each magnetically sorted T cell population. Genomic DNA was isolated from every sorted fraction and measured by UV absorbance on a Nanodrop 2000c.

This record belongs to a study of shared clonotypes between healthy human individuals (dated by TCRdb to 2020 to 2021). Describing the broader study: A few men and a couple of women, aged 18 to 49 years, made up the cohort. For each donor, CD4 naive and CD4 memory were each run on three plates, CD8 naive on two plates, and CD8 memory on one plate. To estimate repertoire size and how much clonotype sharing occurs between individuals, the study deeply sequenced the blood TCR repertoires of 4 to 6 healthy adults. To increase sequencing depth and limit assay-specific biases, different laboratories used diverse techniques to prepare libraries and sequence TCR repertoires. Per donor, leukapheresis produced somewhere between about 0.85 and 8.9 billion PBMCs. Here is what the overall study found, with its caveats: Even with the large sequencing depth, rarefaction of the sorted-subset datasets indicated that sequencing was incomplete. Because the study included only a small number of donors, the genetic and exposure-history diversity represented was limited. Compared with non-shared clonotypes, clonotypes shared by all four sorted-subset donors had higher generation probabilities. Based on pairwise subsampling, the degree of clonotype sharing among donors was expected to be affected by sequencing depth. Estimated clonotype richness was generally larger for naive than for memory subsets. Sampling was restricted to blood, and TCR repertoires in tissues likely differ from the TCR repertoires found in blood. Sharing across a handful of donors was observed for about 5% of naive CD4, 3.5% of naive CD8, 2% to 2.5% of memory CD4, and about 0.4% of memory CD8 clonotypes.

Per the germline V gene, SGHTA is the CDR1 and FQGNSA is the CDR2. V and J lose 5 bases and 7 bases, and a span of 17 bases separates them. The CDR3 spans 14 residues, from the cysteine through the phenylalanine. Left in the record is the CDR3 DNA by itself, 42 bases read in frame from the first base. Using the deep immunoSEQ assay, TCR CDR3 regions were amplified from genomic DNA by multiplex PCR. Extracted genomic DNA from each cell subset was spread evenly across all wells of several immunoSEQ 96-well plates, with each plate serving as a replicate. For sorted subsets, around 200 ng genomic DNA, equal to tens of thousands of T cell genomes, was loaded into each replicate PCR. Purified libraries were quantified with a Qubit 3.0 fluorometer, sized on a Bioanalyzer 2100, and re-quantified with the KAPA Library Quantification kit. Every immunoSEQ 96-well plate was sequenced on a separate single-read 150-cycle Illumina NextSeq 550 flow cell. On the authors' methods: Because the immunoSEQ output held only junctional sequences and lacked quality scores, the filtering could not match the filtering applied to full-length reads. To assign V/J genes and CDR3, sequences were annotated against IMGT germline references using PyIR, a Python wrapper for IgBLAST v1.9. Reads with weak V/J assignments (E-value above 1e-6), missing CDR3, stop codons, out-of-frame junctions, or ambiguous translated residues were removed. V3J clonotypes were defined by identical inferred V gene, J gene, and CDR3 amino acid sequence. Percentage overlap between repertoires was computed as shared unique clonotypes divided by the size of the smaller repertoire. Repertoire richness was assessed with RTK rarefaction, the Chao1 estimator, and Recon v2.1 estimates of unobserved clonotypes. OLGA was used to compute generation probabilities for all TCRbeta clonotypes that the gDNA method yielded from a handful of donors. TCRdb carries this immuneACCESS record with in-frame sequences only. Its versions omit some clonotypes, under half of them owing to an unresolved V gene in the studies checked, with the rest unexplained. V, J and clone size were drawn from that table, and D and trimming were deduced from the DNA. In this sample the table shows 1.4 million to 1.5 million clones, around 97% of which occur a single time. The ten largest clones add up to approximately 1.1% of the sample.

The clonotype comes from a man under 40 in good health. The chain is assembled from TRBV7-2 and TRBJ1-2; the D gene remains uncertain. Sequencing used naive CD4+ T cells sorted from blood. Explained via the paper, the cell subset or site label denotes: CD45RA+ positively selected. The CDR3 sequence is CASSLYSGSGGYTF. The DNA sequence is as follows: TGTGCCAGCAGCCTATATTCGGGGTCAGGTGGCTACACCTTC.